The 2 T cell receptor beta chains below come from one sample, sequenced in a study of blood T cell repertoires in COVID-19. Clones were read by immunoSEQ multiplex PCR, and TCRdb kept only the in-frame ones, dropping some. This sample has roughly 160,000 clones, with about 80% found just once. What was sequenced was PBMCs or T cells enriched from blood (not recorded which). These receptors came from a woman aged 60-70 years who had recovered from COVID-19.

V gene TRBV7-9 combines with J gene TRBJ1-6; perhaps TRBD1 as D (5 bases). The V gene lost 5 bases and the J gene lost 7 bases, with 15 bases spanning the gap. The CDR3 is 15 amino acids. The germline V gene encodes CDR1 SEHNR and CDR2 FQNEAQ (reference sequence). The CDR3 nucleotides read TGTGCCAGCAGCGCAACCAGGGTGGGCAATTCACCCCTCCACTTT. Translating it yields CASSATRVGNSPLHF.

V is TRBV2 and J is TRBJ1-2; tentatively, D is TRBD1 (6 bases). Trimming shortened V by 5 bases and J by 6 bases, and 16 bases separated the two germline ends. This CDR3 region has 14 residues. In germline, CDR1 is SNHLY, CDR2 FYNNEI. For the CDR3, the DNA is TGTGCCAGCAGTATGACAGGAGGATACGATGGCTACACCTTC. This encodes CASSMTGGYDGYTF.